Each of the 25 T cell receptor beta chains below was sequenced from the same sample in a study of CD8 T cells in ankylosing spondylitis. These receptors have no identified antigens. TCRdb reanalysed the 5' RACE reads using MiXCR and keeps one entry per CDR3 protein. The sample records under 850,000 distinct CDR3 sequences, under 20% being singletons. Notes on the study in general: Characteristic of ankylosing spondylitis blood, it appeared, was a TCR beta motif comprising about eight highly homologous variants.

Material: blood, either unsorted or a sorted T cell fraction (not recorded which). The receptor source for this set is a male donor with ankylosing spondylitis.

The chain recombines TRBV6-2 or TRBV6-3 with TRBJ2-1, with 8 nucleotides matching TRBD2. Germline trimming cut 4 bases from V and 3 bases from J; bases unmatched to any gene: 11. CDR1 and CDR2 (germline): MNHEY, SVGEGT. This CDR3 is built from 17 residues. The CDR3 is CASSSLPQAGGYNEQFF. The CDR3 DNA reads TGTGCCAGCAGTTCCCTCCCACAGGCGGGAGGCTACAATGAGCAGTTCTTC.

This clonotype showed up many times. The chain combines TRBV11-2 with TRBJ2-2, with no clear D. V dropped 5 bases and J dropped 0 bases, with 7 bases sitting between them. This CDR3 comprises 14 residues. Germline CDR1 SGHAT, CDR2 FQNNGV. Here the CDR3 reads CASSARTNTGELFF. The CDR3 region has the DNA TGTGCCAGCAGCGCTAGAACGAACACCGGGGAGCTGTTTTTT.

This clonotype was recorded a few times. The chain couples TRBV4-1 to TRBJ2-5; D is ambiguous. The CDR3 sequence is 14 residues long. CDR1 MGHRA and CDR2 YSYEKL come from the germline V gene. Trimming pared 0 bases from V and 4 bases from J, leaving 9 bases between. In DNA form, the CDR3 reads TGCGCCAGCAGCCAAGAACCCCCCACAGAGACCCAGTACTTC. Translation gives CASSQEPPTETQYF.

This clonotype has ten or more counts. This rearrangement joins TRBV5-5 to TRBJ2-1; D perhaps matches TRBD1 (6 bases). This CDR3 is built from 12 residues. In germline, CDR1 is SGHKS, CDR2 YYEKEE (reference sequence). Trimming took 4 bases from V and 9 from J, leaving 11 bases between them. In nucleotides, the CDR3 is TGTGCCAGCAGCCAGGGGCTGGCTGAGCAGTTCTTC. It yields the protein CASSQGLAEQFF.

The chain employs TRBV7-9 and TRBJ2-7, with D unclear. Looked up from germline, CDR1 is SEHNR and CDR2 is FQNEAQ (reference sequence). The V gene lost 4 bases and the J gene lost 4 bases, with 11 bases spanning the gap. This CDR3 is built from 13 residues. The CDR3 region has the DNA TGTGCCAGCAGCTCGCCGCAGGATTACGAGCAGTACTTC. It is translated as CASSSPQDYEQYF.

V usage is TRBV3-1 and J usage is TRBJ1-2; TRBD1 might be the D (6 bases). Germline V CDR1 and CDR2: LGHDT, YNNKEL (reference sequence). The CDR3 consists of 13 residues. Trimming took 1 base from V and 8 from J, leaving 11 bases between them. The chain's CDR3 is CASSQGGPRGYTF. The CDR3 region has the DNA TGTGCCAGCAGCCAAGGGGGGCCTAGGGGCTACACCTTC.

This chain uses TRBV6-1 with TRBJ2-5; 9 bases agree with TRBD1. Per germline, CDR1 MNHNS and CDR2 SASEGT. V lost 7 bases, J lost 4 bases, and 7 bases stayed unmatched. The CDR3 is made up of 14 amino acids. The CDR3 DNA reads TGTGCCAGCATTGGGACAGGGACGGGAGAGACCCAGTACTTC. Its translation: CASIGTGTGETQYF.

This sequence joins TRBV4-2 and TRBJ2-2; 10 nucleotides match TRBD2. This CDR3 has 18 amino acids. The J segment lost 7 bases and the V segment lost 0 bases, leaving 11 bases of the junction unmatched. Germline V lookup: CDR1 LGHNA, CDR2 YNFKEQ. CDR3 sequence: CASSQDWPAGGPVGELFF. In nucleotides, the CDR3 is TGTGCCAGCAGCCAAGATTGGCCAGCGGGAGGGCCTGTCGGGGAGCTGTTTTTT.

This clonotype was counted only a few times. The rearrangement joins TRBV7-9 to TRBJ2-5, with TRBD1 matching over 9 bases. Germline-derived CDR1 and CDR2 are SEHNR and FQNEAQ (reference sequence). J was trimmed by 10 bases and V by 5 bases; bases with no gene match: 11. CDR3 length equals 14 residues. The CDR3 bases are TGTGCCAGCAGCCTGGGACAGGGAGAGGAAGGCCAGTACTTC. Translation gives CASSLGQGEEGQYF.

V usage is TRBV7-2 and J usage is TRBJ1-1, with TRBD1 matching over 8 bases. In germline, CDR1 is SGHTA, CDR2 FQGNSA. The CDR3 contains 14 residues. The J segment lost 5 bases and the V segment lost 2 bases, leaving 4 bases of the junction unmatched. The chain's CDR3 is CASSLFRGQTEAFF. CDR3 sequence (DNA): TGTGCCAGCAGCTTATTCAGGGGGCAGACTGAAGCTTTCTTT. Complete variable domain (other parts from reference TRBV7-2 and TRBJ1-1): GAGVSQSPSNKVTEKGKDVELRCDPISGHTALYWYRQSLGQGLEFLIYFQGNSAPDKSGLPSDRFSAERTGGSVSTLTIQRTQQEDSAVYLCASSLFRGQTEAFFGQGTRLTVV.

J is TRBJ1-5 and V is TRBV12-3 or TRBV12-4; 9 bases fit TRBD1. After removal of 3 bases from V and 6 bases from J, the junction contained 6 bases not matched to a gene. The CDR3 has 15 amino acids. CDR3 DNA: TGTGCCAGCAGTTTCGGGGGACAGGGTGGTCAGCCCCAGCATTTT. Amino acid sequence: CASSFGGQGGQPQHF.

The chain couples TRBV5-1 to TRBJ1-3, with unresolved D. This CDR3 comprises 14 residues. Germline V gene data show CDR1 as SGHRS and CDR2 as YFSETQ. Trimming took 3 bases from V and 0 from J, leaving 7 bases between them. In DNA, the CDR3 is TGCGCCAGCAGCTCAGACACCTCTGGAAACACCATATATTTT. Protein: CASSSDTSGNTIYF.

This clonotype was detected a few times. This chain connects TRBV6-1 to TRBJ2-5; possibly TRBD1 for D (7 bases). Germline loops: CDR1 MNHNS, CDR2 SASEGT. CDR3 length equals 15 residues. V lost 7 bases and J 4 bases, leaving 19 bases between the germline ends. The CDR3 loop reads CASKETSGGRETQYF. The CDR3 coding sequence is TGTGCCAGCAAGGAGACCTCAGGGGGGAGAGAGACCCAGTACTTC.

In this sample, this clonotype turned up once. The chain employs TRBV2 and TRBJ2-1, with a weak D call TRBD2 (5 bases). CDR3 length: 14 residues. Trimming left V 8 bases short and J 0 bases short, with 11 bases between. In germline, CDR1 is SNHLY, CDR2 FYNNEI. The CDR3 coding sequence is TGTGCCAGCGAGCGGAGCCGCTCCTACAATGAGCAGTTCTTC. Translation: CASERSRSYNEQFF.

This clonotype was found many times. V is TRBV11-2 and J is TRBJ2-1; D not resolved. This CDR3 has 11 amino acids. V was clipped by 5 bases and J by 10 bases, with 9 bases between them. Germline V gives CDR1 SGHAT, CDR2 FQNNGV. The CDR3, as DNA: TGTGCCAGCAGCCCTACGGCCGAGCAGTTCTTC. It yields the protein CASSPTAEQFF.

V gene TRBV9 combines with J gene TRBJ2-3; D may be TRBD2 (5 bases). CDR1 is SGDLS and CDR2 is YYNGEE in the germline V gene. CDR3 size: 15 residues. V lost 0 bases to trimming and J lost 3 bases, with 11 bases between them. The CDR3 region is CASSVGTRKTDTQYF. CDR3 coding DNA: TGTGCCAGCAGCGTAGGGACTCGGAAAACAGATACGCAGTATTTT. Combining the CDR3 with reference TRBV9 and TRBJ2-3 gives the whole variable domain DSGVTQTPKHLITATGQRVTLRCSPRSGDLSVYWYQQSLDQGLQFLIQYYNGEERAKGNILERFSAQQFPDLHSELNLSSLELGDSALYFCASSVGTRKTDTQYFGPGTRLTVL.

V and J are TRBV5-1 and TRBJ2-6, with 10 bases that match TRBD2. The CDR3 loop spans 18 amino acids. After removal of 1 base from V and 2 bases from J, the junction contained 6 bases not matched to a gene. Per germline, CDR1 SGHRS and CDR2 YFSETQ. DNA of the CDR3: TGCGCCAGCAGCTTGTTTGCTAGCGGGAGCCCTGGGGCCAACGTCCTGACTTTC. This sequence encodes CASSLFASGSPGANVLTF.

CDR3 loop: CASSLGGIKETQYF. CDR3 nucleotide sequence: TGTGCCAGCAGCTTAGGGGGAATTAAAGAGACCCAGTACTTC. The chain has TRBV7-2 and TRBJ2-5; no reliable D call. The germline V gene encodes CDR1 SGHTA and CDR2 FQGNSA. This CDR3 contains 14 residues. The V end lost 1 base, the J end lost 3 bases, and 9 bases lay between the germline ends.

This clonotype turned up a few times. The V gene is TRBV12-3 or TRBV12-4, the J gene TRBJ2-1; D call uncertain. This CDR3 has 11 amino acids. Deletions cut 5 bases from V and 8 bases from J, with 7 bases between. The DNA of the CDR3 is TGTGCCAGCAGTCCCGACCATGAGCAGTTCTTC. Translated: CASSPDHEQFF.

J is TRBJ2-2 and V is TRBV20-1; 8 nucleotides align to TRBD1. The CDR3 consists of 15 residues. In germline, CDR1 is DFQATT, CDR2 SNEGSKA (reference sequence). Trimming at V came to 3 bases and at J to 1 base, leaving 4 bases not matched to a gene. DNA of the CDR3: TGCAGTGCTAGGTTTGGGACAGGGAACACCGGGGAGCTGTTTTTT. Translation gives CSARFGTGNTGELFF.

This clonotype turned up a few times. The V gene is TRBV7-9, the J gene TRBJ2-5; no firm D call. Germline assignment: CDR1 SEHNR and CDR2 FQNEAQ (reference sequence). The CDR3 runs to 15 residues. V lost 3 bases, J lost 5 bases, and 16 bases lay in between. This chain's CDR3 is CASSLPSSAWETQYF. The CDR3 coding sequence is TGTGCCAGCAGCTTGCCCTCTTCGGCCTGGGAGACCCAGTACTTC.

This clonotype occurred a few times. This rearrangement joins TRBV15 to TRBJ2-3; 10 bases fit TRBD2. V trimming: 3 bases; J trimming: 2 bases; junction bases outside the gene matches: 5. Germline CDR1 is LNHNV and CDR2 is YYDKDF (reference sequence). The CDR3 runs to 16 residues. In nucleotides, the CDR3 is TGTGCCACCAGCAGGGACGGACTAGCGGACACAGATACGCAGTATTTT. It translates to CATSRDGLADTDTQYF.

This clonotype is termed medium-sized. V is TRBV18 and J is TRBJ1-5, with D uncertain. Trimming shortened V by 3 bases and J by 2 bases, and 5 bases separated the two germline ends. This CDR3 spans 13 amino acids. CDR1 and CDR2 (germline): KGHSH, LQKENI. DNA of the CDR3: TGTGCCAGCTCACCCCAGGGCAATCAGCCCCAGCATTTT. It encodes CASSPQGNQPQHF.

The table lists this clonotype with a few counts. CDR3 bases: TGTGCCAGCAGCCGCTCGCGAGGCTACACCTTC. This codes for CASSRSRGYTF. V and J are TRBV12-3 or TRBV12-4 and TRBJ1-2; D not certain. The CDR3 consists of 11 residues. V lost 6 bases, J lost 8 bases, and 10 bases lay in between.

This clonotype was seen a handful of times. The chain employs TRBV10-3 and TRBJ1-1, with 7 bases matching TRBD1. V trimming: 4 bases; J trimming: 0 bases; junction bases outside the gene matches: 11. There are 17 residues in the CDR3. CDR1 and CDR2 (germline): ENHRY, SYGVKD. The CDR3: CAISGNTGAVMNTEAFF. As DNA, the CDR3 is TGTGCCATCAGTGGAAACACAGGGGCCGTTATGAACACTGAAGCTTTCTTT.